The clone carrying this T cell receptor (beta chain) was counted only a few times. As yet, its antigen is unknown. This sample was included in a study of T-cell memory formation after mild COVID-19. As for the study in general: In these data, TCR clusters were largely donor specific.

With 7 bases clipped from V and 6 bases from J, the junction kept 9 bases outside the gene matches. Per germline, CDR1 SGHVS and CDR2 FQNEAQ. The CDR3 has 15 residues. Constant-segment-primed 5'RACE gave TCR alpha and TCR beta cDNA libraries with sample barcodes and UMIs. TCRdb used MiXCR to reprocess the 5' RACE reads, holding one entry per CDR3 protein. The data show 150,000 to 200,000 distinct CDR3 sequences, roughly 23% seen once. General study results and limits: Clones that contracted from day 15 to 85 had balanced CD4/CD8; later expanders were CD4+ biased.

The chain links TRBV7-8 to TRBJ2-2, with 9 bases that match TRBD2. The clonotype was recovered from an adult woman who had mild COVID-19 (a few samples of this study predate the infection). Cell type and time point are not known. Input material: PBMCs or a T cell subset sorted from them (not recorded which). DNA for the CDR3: TGTGCCAGCACCCCGGGCGGGAGGGCCTCCGGGGAGCTGTTTTTT. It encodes CASTPGGRASGELFF.